The 18 T cell receptor beta chains below come from one sample, sequenced in a study of cytomegalovirus exposure and HLA in healthy donors. The PCR had 60 Vbeta and 13 Jbeta primers. Clones were read by immunoSEQ multiplex PCR, and TCRdb kept only the in-frame ones, dropping some. The table shows 110,000 or so clones, with 74% occurring only once. Sequences were obtained from PBMCs. The receptor source for this set is a middle-aged woman in good health and CMV-seropositive.

J is TRBJ2-7 and V is TRBV7-9, with D maybe TRBD1 (5 bases). The V gene lost 4 bases and the J gene lost 4 bases, with 14 bases spanning the gap. Germline CDR1 is SEHNR and CDR2 is FQNEAQ (reference sequence). This CDR3 comprises 14 residues. CDR3 sequence: CASSSFQGAYEQYF. The DNA of the CDR3 is TGTGCCAGCAGCTCATTCCAGGGTGCTTACGAGCAGTACTTC.

This clone appeared a single time. This chain connects TRBV28 to TRBJ1-1, with D perhaps TRBD1 (6 bases). The CDR3 totals 15 residues. V was shortened by 8 bases and J by 4 bases, with 20 bases between the two germline ends. Per the germline V gene, CDR1 is MDHEN and CDR2 is SYDVKM. The CDR3 DNA reads as TGTGCCAGCTCGAGGGGGATTCCGATGGGCACTGAAGCTTTCTTT. Its protein is CASSRGIPMGTEAFF.

The rearrangement joins TRBV4-1 to TRBJ1-2; D might be TRBD1 (5 bases). The CDR3 extends over 15 amino acids. In germline, CDR1 is MGHRA, CDR2 YSYEKL. Between the trimmed V and J ends, which lost 0 bases and 2 bases, there was a span of 10 bases. This CDR3 is CASSQDRAANYGYTF. The CDR3 DNA follows: TGCGCCAGCAGCCAAGACAGGGCCGCGAACTATGGCTACACCTTC.

This sequence joins TRBV5-4 and TRBJ2-3; no firm D call. Germline assignment: CDR1 SGHNT and CDR2 YYREEE (reference sequence). Trimming pared 3 bases from V and 4 bases from J, leaving 12 bases between. This CDR3 is built from 14 residues. CDR3 amino acids: CASSSPRRSDTQYF. The CDR3 DNA sequence: TGTGCCAGCAGCTCCCCGAGGCGGTCAGATACGCAGTATTTT.

The CDR3 nucleotides read TGTGCCAGCAGCTTAGGTCAGGGGTTAGGCTATGGCTACACCTTC. It codes for CASSLGQGLGYGYTF. This sequence joins TRBV7-2 and TRBJ1-2, with D possibly TRBD1 on 6 matching bases. Deletions cut 1 base from V and 4 bases from J, with 13 bases between. The CDR3 covers 15 residues. The V gene's germline CDR1 is SGHTA and CDR2 FQGNSA. The whole variable domain, filled in from reference TRBV7-2 and TRBJ1-2, reads GAGVSQSPSNKVTEKGKDVELRCDPISGHTALYWYRQSLGQGLEFLIYFQGNSAPDKSGLPSDRFSAERTGGSVSTLTIQRTQQEDSAVYLCASSLGQGLGYGYTFGSGTRLTVV.

The rearrangement uses TRBV6-6 and TRBJ1-2; D may be TRBD1 (5 bases). Germline values: CDR1 MNHNY, CDR2 SVGAGI (reference sequence). Trimming took 2 bases from V and 4 from J, leaving 8 bases between them. The CDR3 sequence is 13 residues long. The CDR3 reads CASSYGGGYGYTF. CDR3 sequence (DNA): TGTGCCAGCAGTTACGGGGGGGGCTATGGCTACACCTTC.

The rearrangement links TRBV6-1 to TRBJ1-2; 9 bases map to TRBD1. Germline V gives CDR1 MNHNS, CDR2 SASEGT. The CDR3 consists of 15 residues. V shed 6 bases, J shed 8 bases, and the junction held 13 bases outside the gene matches. The CDR3 reads CASSLRTQGARGYTF. As DNA, the CDR3 is TGTGCCAGCAGCCTAAGGACACAGGGGGCGCGCGGCTACACCTTC.

This clone has a single count. The chain joins TRBV6-1 to TRBJ2-3; 10 bases are a match to TRBD1. The V and J ends lost 6 bases and 5 bases, in that order; junction bases with no gene match: 8. Germline assignment: CDR1 MNHNS and CDR2 SASEGT. The CDR3 totals 15 residues. The CDR3 is CASSRGTGVLDTQYF. CDR3 bases: TGTGCCAGCAGCAGGGGGACAGGGGTTTTAGATACGCAGTATTTT.

This chain joins TRBV6-5 and TRBJ1-4, with a possible D match to TRBD1 (5 bases). With 0 bases removed from V and 10 bases from J, the gap between germline ends came to 15 bases. CDR3 length equals 15 residues. The germline CDR1 and CDR2 sequences are MNHEY and SVGAGI. The CDR3 DNA reads as TGTGCCAGCAGTTACTCGGTGAAGGGGCGAGGAAAACTGTTTTTT. This sequence encodes CASSYSVKGRGKLFF.

CDR3 sequence reads: CASSPQGGHYGYTF. As DNA, the CDR3 is TGTGCCAGCAGCCCCCAGGGGGGCCACTATGGCTACACCTTC. The chain uses TRBV14 and TRBJ1-2; 7 nucleotides agree with TRBD1. V lost 4 bases, J lost 3 bases, and 5 bases stayed unmatched. This CDR3 contains 14 residues. In germline, CDR1 is SGHDN, CDR2 FVKESK.

The rearrangement joins TRBV7-6 to TRBJ2-5, with unresolved D. The CDR3 contains 16 residues. The V and J ends lost 1 base and 3 bases respectively, with 15 bases between them. Germline CDR1 is SGHVS and CDR2 is FNYEAQ. The CDR3: CASSLELSKAKETQYF. In DNA, the CDR3 is TGTGCCAGCAGCTTAGAGTTAAGTAAAGCTAAAGAGACCCAGTACTTC.

The genes are TRBV7-2 and TRBJ2-3; 8 positions match TRBD2. After removal of 5 bases from V and 4 bases from J, the junction contained 14 bases not matched to a gene. The CDR3 is 17 amino acids. Germline CDR1 SGHTA, CDR2 FQGNSA. The CDR3 DNA sequence: TGTGCCAGCAGCCTGGGCCCGGGACTAGAAGAGGCAGATACGCAGTATTTT. It is translated as CASSLGPGLEEADTQYF.

The chain carries TRBV7-3 and TRBJ2-1; 7 bases are a match to TRBD2. This CDR3 has 15 amino acids. The V and J ends lost 5 bases and 1 base, in that order; junction bases with no gene match: 5. The germline V gene has CDR1 SGHTA and CDR2 FQGTGA. The CDR3: CASSGAGASYNEQFF. CDR3 nucleotide sequence: TGTGCCAGCAGCGGGGCGGGAGCGTCCTACAATGAGCAGTTCTTC.

V and J are TRBV30 and TRBJ2-7; 11 nucleotides align to TRBD2. The V gene end was trimmed by 3 bases and the J gene end by 6 bases; junction bases not matched to a gene: 16. The CDR3 has 17 amino acids. Germline CDR1 is GTSNPN and CDR2 is SVGIG (reference sequence). The CDR3 loop is CAWSRPTLAGGPGEQYF. The CDR3, as DNA: TGTGCCTGGAGCCGCCCGACTTTAGCGGGAGGGCCGGGCGAGCAGTACTTC.

The rearrangement joins TRBV5-5 to TRBJ1-1; TRBD1 aligns across 11 bases. Trimming took 4 bases from V and 4 from J; bases not matched to a gene: 9. The germline CDR1 and CDR2 sequences are SGHKS and YYEKEE (reference sequence). CDR3 length: 16 residues. The DNA of the CDR3 is TGTGCCAGCAGCACTCGGGGACAGGGGGTCGGCACTGAAGCTTTCTTT. It is translated as CASSTRGQGVGTEAFF.

The V gene is TRBV6-4, the J gene TRBJ1-6, with TRBD1 identical over 8 bases. This CDR3 has 16 amino acids. Germline V gene sequence: CDR1 MRHNA, CDR2 SNTAGT. Germline trimming cut 5 bases from V and 5 bases from J; bases unmatched to any gene: 8. The CDR3 is CASSLSGTGDNSPLHF. As DNA, the CDR3 is TGTGCCAGCAGTTTGTCGGGGACAGGCGATAATTCACCCCTCCACTTT.

J is TRBJ2-7 and V is TRBV6-1, with a weak D call TRBD1 (6 bases). V was cut by 6 bases and J by 7 bases, with 16 bases left in between. Germline V gives CDR1 MNHNS, CDR2 SASEGT. The CDR3 loop spans 13 amino acids. The CDR3 region is CASSPYRAWEQYF. As DNA, the CDR3 is TGTGCCAGCAGCCCTTACAGGGCATGGGAGCAGTACTTC.

The J gene is TRBJ1-3, the V gene TRBV18; 9 positions agree with TRBD1. Germline V gives CDR1 KGHSH, CDR2 LQKENI. The CDR3 has 15 amino acids. Trimming removed 1 base from V and 3 bases from J; junction bases left unmatched: 1. CDR3 sequence (DNA): TGTGCCAGCTCACCACGGGGACAGGGTGGAAACACCATATATTTT. Translating gives CASSPRGQGGNTIYF.